This T cell receptor beta chain derives from a study of cytotoxic CD8 clonotypes in ibrutinib-treated CLL. At the level of the study: For this cohort, patients were around eleven relapsed/refractory and 15 treatment-naive, while 17 to 18 were IGHV unmutated.

Clones were sequenced by immunoSEQ multiplex PCR, and TCRdb holds only the in-frame ones, with some missing. The sample carries more than 70,000 clones, roughly three quarters recorded once. Trimming took 5 bases from V and 3 from J, leaving 14 bases between them. The CDR3 contains 14 residues. Germline V lookup: CDR1 MGHDK, CDR2 SYGVNS. The chain couples TRBV25-1 to TRBJ2-7, with a weak D call TRBD1 (6 bases). The sequence derives from a human donor with chronic lymphocytic leukemia. The sample was PBMCs, taken after 12 months of ibrutinib treatment. This CDR3 reads CASSPHGGFYEQYF. CDR3 DNA: TGTGCCAGCAGTCCCCATGGGGGCTTCTACGAGCAGTACTTC.